This is a list of T cell receptor beta chains from one sample in a study of blood T cell repertoires in COVID-19. Method: immunoSEQ multiplex PCR; TCRdb's copy keeps in-frame clones and lacks some. The sample consists of 80,000 to 100,000 clones, more than 90% of them appearing once. The sequencing input was peripheral blood. The receptors come from a human donor with active COVID-19. The donor label of this sample is uncertain. CDR3s include the opening cysteine and the closing phenylalanine or tryptophan. The order of the fields is V gene, J gene, CDR3 protein.

>TRBV4-3|TRBJ1-4
CASSHEQGLDEKLFF
>TRBV18|TRBJ1-1
CASSQGQGSSNTEAFF
>TRBV12-3/TRBV12-4|TRBJ2-3
CASSSSGGTQYF
>TRBV2|TRBJ1-4
CARGLGGPTNEKLFF
>TRBV4-1|TRBJ2-1
CASSRTGTESRITNEQFF
>TRBV7-2|TRBJ2-1
CASSFGGSPLGTYNNEQFF
>TRBV11-2|TRBJ2-5
CASSAFQETQYF
>TRBV28|TRBJ2-1
CASSYPRGAEQFF
>TRBV25-1|TRBJ1-2
CASSDRGEGYTF
>TRBV4-1|TRBJ2-7
CASSQRTLGAGEQYF
>TRBV5-1|TRBJ1-1
CASSGRQGHTEAFF
>TRBV5-1|TRBJ1-3
CASSMTGAGNTIYF
>TRBV5-4|TRBJ1-1
CASSRSGTGDEAFF
>TRBV5-1|TRBJ2-3
CASSLDTGSTDTQYF
>TRBV7-9|TRBJ2-3
CASSPGLSTDTQYF
>TRBV5-1|TRBJ2-1
CASSLGQGARNEQFF
>TRBV5-1|TRBJ1-1
CASSSGQGNTEAFF
>TRBV3-1/TRBV3-2|TRBJ2-3
CASSHPFGATDTQYF
>TRBV11-2|TRBJ2-3
CASSLGGEATDTQYF
>TRBV19|TRBJ2-6
CASSPPRTGGAAGANVLTF